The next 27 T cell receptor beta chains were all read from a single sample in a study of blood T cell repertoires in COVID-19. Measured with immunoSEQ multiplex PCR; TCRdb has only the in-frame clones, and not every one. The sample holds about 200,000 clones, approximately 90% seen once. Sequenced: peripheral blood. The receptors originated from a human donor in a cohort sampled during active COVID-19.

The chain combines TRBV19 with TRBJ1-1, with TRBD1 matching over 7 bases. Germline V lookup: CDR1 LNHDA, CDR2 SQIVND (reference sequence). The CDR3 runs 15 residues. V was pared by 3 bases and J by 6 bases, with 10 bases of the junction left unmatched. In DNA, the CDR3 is TGTGCCAGTAGTATCCTGACAGGGCGTTATTCTGAAGCTTTCTTT. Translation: CASSILTGRYSEAFF.

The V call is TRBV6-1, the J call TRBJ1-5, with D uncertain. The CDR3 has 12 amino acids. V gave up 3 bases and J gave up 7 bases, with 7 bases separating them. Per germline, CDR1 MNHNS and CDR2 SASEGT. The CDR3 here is CASSDGVQPQHF. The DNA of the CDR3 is TGTGCCAGCAGTGACGGGGTCCAGCCCCAGCATTTT.

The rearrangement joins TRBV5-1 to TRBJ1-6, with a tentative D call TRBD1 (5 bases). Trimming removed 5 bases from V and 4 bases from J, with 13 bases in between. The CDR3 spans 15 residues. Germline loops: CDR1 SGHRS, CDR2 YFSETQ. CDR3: CASSRDSQYNSPLHF. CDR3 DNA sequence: TGCGCCAGCAGTCGAGACAGCCAGTATAATTCACCCCTCCACTTT.

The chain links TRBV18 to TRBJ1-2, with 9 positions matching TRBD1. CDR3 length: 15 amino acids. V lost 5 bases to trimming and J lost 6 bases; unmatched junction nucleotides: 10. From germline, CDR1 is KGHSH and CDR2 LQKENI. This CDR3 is CASSRRTGGEDGYTF. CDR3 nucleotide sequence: TGTGCCAGCTCAAGACGAACAGGGGGCGAGGATGGCTACACCTTC.

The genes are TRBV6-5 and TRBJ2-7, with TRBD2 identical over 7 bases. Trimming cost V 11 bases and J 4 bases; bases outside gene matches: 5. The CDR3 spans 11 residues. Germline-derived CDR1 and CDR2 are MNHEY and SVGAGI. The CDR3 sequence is CASLGGYEQYF. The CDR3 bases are TGTGCCTCCCTGGGGGGGTACGAGCAGTACTTC.

CDR3 protein: CASSSPGGYEQYF. DNA for the CDR3: TGTGCCAGCAGCTCCCCGGGGGGGTACGAGCAGTACTTC. This sequence joins TRBV7-9 and TRBJ2-7; TRBD2 matches at 8 bases. The junction had 3 bases not matched to a gene; V was cut back by 4 bases and J by 4 bases. Germline CDR1 SEHNR, CDR2 FQNEAQ (reference sequence). The length of the CDR3 is 13 residues.

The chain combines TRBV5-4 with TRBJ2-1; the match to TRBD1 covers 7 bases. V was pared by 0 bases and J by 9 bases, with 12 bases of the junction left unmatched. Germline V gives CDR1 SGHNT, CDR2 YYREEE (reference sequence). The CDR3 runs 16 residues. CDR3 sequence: CASSLAGKTGRFEQFF. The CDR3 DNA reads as TGTGCCAGCAGCTTGGCCGGGAAGACAGGGCGGTTTGAGCAGTTCTTC. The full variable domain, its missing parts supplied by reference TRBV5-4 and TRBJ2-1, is ETGVTQSPTHLIKTRGQQVTLRCSSQSGHNTVSWYQQALGQGPQFIFQYYREEENGRGNFPPRFSGLQFPNYSSELNVNALELDDSALYLCASSLAGKTGRFEQFFGPGTRLTVL.

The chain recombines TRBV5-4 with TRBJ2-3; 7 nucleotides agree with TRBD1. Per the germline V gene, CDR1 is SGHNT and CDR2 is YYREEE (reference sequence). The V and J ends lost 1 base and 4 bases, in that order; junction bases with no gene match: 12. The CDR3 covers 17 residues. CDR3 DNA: TGTGCCAGCAGCTTGCATGTAGGGGGCCCGCGGGCAGATACGCAGTATTTT. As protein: CASSLHVGGPRADTQYF.

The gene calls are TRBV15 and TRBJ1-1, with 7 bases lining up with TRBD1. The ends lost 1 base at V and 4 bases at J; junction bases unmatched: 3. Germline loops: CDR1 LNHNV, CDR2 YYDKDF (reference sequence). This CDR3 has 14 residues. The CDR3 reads CATSRVSGGTEAFF. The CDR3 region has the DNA TGTGCCACCAGCAGAGTATCAGGGGGCACTGAAGCTTTCTTT.

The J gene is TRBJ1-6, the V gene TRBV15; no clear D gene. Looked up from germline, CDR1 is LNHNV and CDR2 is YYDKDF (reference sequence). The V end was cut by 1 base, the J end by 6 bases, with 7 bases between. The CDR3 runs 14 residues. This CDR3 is CATSRVRFNSPLHF. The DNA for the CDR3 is TGTGCCACCAGCAGAGTGCGTTTTAATTCACCCCTCCACTTT.

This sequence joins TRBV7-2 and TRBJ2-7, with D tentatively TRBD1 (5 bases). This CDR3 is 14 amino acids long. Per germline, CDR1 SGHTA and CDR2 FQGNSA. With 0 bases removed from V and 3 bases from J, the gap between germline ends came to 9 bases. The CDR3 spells CASSLAPGHYEQYF. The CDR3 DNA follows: TGTGCCAGCAGCTTAGCCCCCGGACACTACGAGCAGTACTTC. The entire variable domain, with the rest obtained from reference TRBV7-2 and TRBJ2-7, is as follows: GAGVSQSPSNKVTEKGKDVELRCDPISGHTALYWYRQSLGQGLEFLIYFQGNSAPDKSGLPSDRFSAERTGGSVSTLTIQRTQQEDSAVYLCASSLAPGHYEQYFGPGTRLTVT.

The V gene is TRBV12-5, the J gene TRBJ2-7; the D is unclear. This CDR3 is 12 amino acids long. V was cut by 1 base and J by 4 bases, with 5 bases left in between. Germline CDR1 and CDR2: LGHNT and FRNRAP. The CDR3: CASGLAQYEQYF. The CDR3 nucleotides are TGTGCTAGTGGTTTGGCCCAATACGAGCAGTACTTC.

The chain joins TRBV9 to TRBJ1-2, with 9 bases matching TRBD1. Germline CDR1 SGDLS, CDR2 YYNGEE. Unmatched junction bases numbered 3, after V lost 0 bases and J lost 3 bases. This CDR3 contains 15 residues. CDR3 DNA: TGTGCCAGCAGCGTAGCACAGGGGGCCTACTATGGCTACACCTTC. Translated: CASSVAQGAYYGYTF.

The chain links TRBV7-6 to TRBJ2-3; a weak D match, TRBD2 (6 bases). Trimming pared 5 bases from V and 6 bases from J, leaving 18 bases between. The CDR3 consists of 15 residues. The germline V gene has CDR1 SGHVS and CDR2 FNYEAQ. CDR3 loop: CASSTSPGRGDTQYF. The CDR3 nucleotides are TGTGCCAGCAGCACCTCTCCAGGACGGGGGGATACGCAGTATTTT. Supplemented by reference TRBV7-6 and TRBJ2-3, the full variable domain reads GAGVSQSPRYKVTKRGQDVALRCDPISGHVSLYWYRQALGQGPEFLTYFNYEAQQDKSGLPNDRFSAERPEGSISTLTIQRTEQRDSAMYRCASSTSPGRGDTQYFGPGTRLTVL.

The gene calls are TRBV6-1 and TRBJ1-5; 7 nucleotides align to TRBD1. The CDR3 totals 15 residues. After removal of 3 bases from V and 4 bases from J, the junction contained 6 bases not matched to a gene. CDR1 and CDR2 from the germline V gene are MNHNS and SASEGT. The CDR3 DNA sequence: TGTGCCAGCAGTGAGACAGGGTTTGGAAATCAGCCCCAGCATTTT. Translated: CASSETGFGNQPQHF.

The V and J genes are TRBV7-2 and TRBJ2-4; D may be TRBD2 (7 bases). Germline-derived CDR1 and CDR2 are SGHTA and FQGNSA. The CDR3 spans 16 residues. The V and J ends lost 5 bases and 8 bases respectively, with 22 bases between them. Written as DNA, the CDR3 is TGTGCCAGCAGCCCGGCTCAATGGGGGGGCCGAGACATTCAGTACTTC. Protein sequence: CASSPAQWGGRDIQYF.

The CDR3 loop is CASSIQGDQPQHF. The CDR3 coding sequence is TGTGCCAGCAGTATACAGGGGGATCAGCCCCAGCATTTT. This chain connects TRBV6-5 to TRBJ1-5; 8 bases match TRBD1. The CDR3 consists of 13 residues. Germline-derived CDR1 and CDR2 are MNHEY and SVGAGI. The ends lost 5 bases at V and 5 bases at J; junction bases unmatched: 2.

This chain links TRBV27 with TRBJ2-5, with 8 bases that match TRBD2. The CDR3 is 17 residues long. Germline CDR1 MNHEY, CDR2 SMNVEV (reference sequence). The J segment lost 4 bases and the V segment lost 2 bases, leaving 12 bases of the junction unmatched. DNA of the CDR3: TGTGCCAGCAGTTTAGCCCGGGGCGGGAGGCTGGGAGAGACCCAGTACTTC. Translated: CASSLARGGRLGETQYF.

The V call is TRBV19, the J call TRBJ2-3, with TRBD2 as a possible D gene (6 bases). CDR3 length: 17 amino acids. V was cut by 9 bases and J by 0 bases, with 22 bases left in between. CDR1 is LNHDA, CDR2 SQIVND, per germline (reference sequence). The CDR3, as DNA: TGTGCCAGCTCCCGGGGGTCCGGCAAGTCTAGCACAGATACGCAGTATTTT. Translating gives CASSRGSGKSSTDTQYF.

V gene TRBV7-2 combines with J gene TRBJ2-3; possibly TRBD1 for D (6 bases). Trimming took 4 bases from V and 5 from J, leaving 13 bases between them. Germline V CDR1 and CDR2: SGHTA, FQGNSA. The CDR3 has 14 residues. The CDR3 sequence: CASSSTGWGDTQYF. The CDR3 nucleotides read TGTGCCAGCAGCTCTACAGGGTGGGGAGATACGCAGTATTTT. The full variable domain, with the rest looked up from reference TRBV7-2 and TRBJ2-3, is GAGVSQSPSNKVTEKGKDVELRCDPISGHTALYWYRQSLGQGLEFLIYFQGNSAPDKSGLPSDRFSAERTGGSVSTLTIQRTQQEDSAVYLCASSSTGWGDTQYFGPGTRLTVL.

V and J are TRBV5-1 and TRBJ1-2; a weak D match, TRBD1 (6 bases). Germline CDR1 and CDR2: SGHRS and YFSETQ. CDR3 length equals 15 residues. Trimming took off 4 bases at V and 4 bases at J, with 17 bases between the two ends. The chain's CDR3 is CASSPLGGALYGYTF. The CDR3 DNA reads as TGCGCCAGCAGCCCCCTCGGGGGGGCCCTCTATGGCTACACCTTC.

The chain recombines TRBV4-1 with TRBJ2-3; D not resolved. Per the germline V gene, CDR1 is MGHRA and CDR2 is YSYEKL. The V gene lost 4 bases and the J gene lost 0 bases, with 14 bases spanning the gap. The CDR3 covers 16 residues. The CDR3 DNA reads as TGCGCCAGCAGCCGCTCGTACGGAGCTAGCACAGATACGCAGTATTTT. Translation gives CASSRSYGASTDTQYF.

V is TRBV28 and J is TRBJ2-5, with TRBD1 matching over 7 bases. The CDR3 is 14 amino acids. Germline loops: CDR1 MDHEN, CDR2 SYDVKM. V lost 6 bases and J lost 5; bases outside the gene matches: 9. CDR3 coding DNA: TGTGCCAGCAGGTCAACAGGGGAACGGGAGACCCAGTACTTC. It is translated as CASRSTGERETQYF. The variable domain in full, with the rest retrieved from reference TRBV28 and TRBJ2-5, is DVKVTQSSRYLVKRTGEKVFLECVQDMDHENMFWYRQDPGLGLRLIYFSYDVKMKEKGDIPEGYSVSREKKERFSLILESASTNQTSMYLCASRSTGERETQYFGPGTRLLVL.

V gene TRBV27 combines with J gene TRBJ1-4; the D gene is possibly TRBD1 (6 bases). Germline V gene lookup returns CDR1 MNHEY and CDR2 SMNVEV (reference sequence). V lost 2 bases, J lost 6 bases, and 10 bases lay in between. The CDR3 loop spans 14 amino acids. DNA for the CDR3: TGTGCCAGCAGTTTACTCAGGGGCCATGAAAAACTGTTTTTT. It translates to CASSLLRGHEKLFF.

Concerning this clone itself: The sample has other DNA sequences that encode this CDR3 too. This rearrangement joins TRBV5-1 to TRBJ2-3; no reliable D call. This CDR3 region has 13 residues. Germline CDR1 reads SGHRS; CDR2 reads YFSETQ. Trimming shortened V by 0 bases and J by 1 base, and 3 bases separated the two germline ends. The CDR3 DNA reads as TGCGCCAGCAGCTTGGCCGGCACAGATACGCAGTATTTT. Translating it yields CASSLAGTDTQYF.

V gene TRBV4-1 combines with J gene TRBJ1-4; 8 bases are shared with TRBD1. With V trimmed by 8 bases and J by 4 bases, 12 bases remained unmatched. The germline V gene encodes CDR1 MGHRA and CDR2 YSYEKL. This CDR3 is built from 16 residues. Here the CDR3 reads CASVPLFGQGNEKLFF. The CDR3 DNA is TGCGCCAGCGTTCCTCTATTCGGACAGGGTAATGAAAAACTGTTTTTT.

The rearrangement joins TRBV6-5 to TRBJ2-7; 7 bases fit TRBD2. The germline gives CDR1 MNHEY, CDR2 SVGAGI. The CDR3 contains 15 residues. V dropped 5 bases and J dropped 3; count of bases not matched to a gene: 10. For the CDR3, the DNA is TGTGCCAGCAGTCTTTCGTTGGGACTACACTACGAGCAGTACTTC. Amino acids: CASSLSLGLHYEQYF.